The 2 T cell receptor beta chains reported below all come from one sample, sequenced in a study of PD-L1 blockade in urothelial cancer (dated by TCRdb to 2016 to 2017). Libraries came from the immunoSEQ multiplex PCR assay. The table comes from immuneACCESS by way of TCRdb, which keeps in-frame sequences with V and J called. Part of the clones is missing from these tables; in studies checked, under half for an unresolved V gene and the rest for unknown reasons. The sample has 85,000 to 130,000 clones on record, approximately 90% of them singletons. The top ten hold around 0.9% of the sample. The sample in question was PBMCs, obtained around atezolizumab (anti-PD-L1) treatment. Every receptor here comes from a woman aged 80 or older with urothelial cancer.

This chain links TRBV27 with TRBJ2-7; 10 positions match TRBD2. Germline V gives CDR1 MNHEY, CDR2 SMNVEV (reference sequence). V trimming: 4 bases; J trimming: 6 bases; junction bases outside the gene matches: 6. The CDR3 is 14 amino acids. The chain's CDR3 is CASSSAGGPGEQYF. Here the CDR3 DNA reads TGTGCCAGCAGTTCAGCGGGAGGGCCCGGCGAGCAGTACTTC.

The V gene is TRBV7-3, the J gene TRBJ2-3, with TRBD2 identical over 13 bases. The CDR3 covers 17 residues. CDR1 and CDR2 (germline): SGHTA, FQGTGA. Trimming cost V 5 bases and J 6 bases; bases outside gene matches: 11. The CDR3 bases are TGTGCCAGCAGCAAAACTAGCGGGAGGGCCACGGTGGATACGCAGTATTTT. Amino acids: CASSKTSGRATVDTQYF.